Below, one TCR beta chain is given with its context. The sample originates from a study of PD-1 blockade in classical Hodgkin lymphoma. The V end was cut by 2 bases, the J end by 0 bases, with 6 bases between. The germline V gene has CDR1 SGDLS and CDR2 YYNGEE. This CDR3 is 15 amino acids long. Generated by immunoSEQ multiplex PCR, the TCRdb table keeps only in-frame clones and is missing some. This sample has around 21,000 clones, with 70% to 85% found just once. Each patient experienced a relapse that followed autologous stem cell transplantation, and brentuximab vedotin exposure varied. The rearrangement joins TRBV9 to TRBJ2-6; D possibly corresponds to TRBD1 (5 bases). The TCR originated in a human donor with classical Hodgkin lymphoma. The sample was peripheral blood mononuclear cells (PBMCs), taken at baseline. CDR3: CASSVTGSGANVLTF. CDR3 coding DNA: TGTGCCAGCAGCGTTACAGGCTCTGGGGCCAACGTCCTGACTTTC.